This T cell receptor beta chain was retrieved from a study of human T cells and chemical hapten exposure. TCRdb recomputed calls from the RACE reads with MiXCR, one row per CDR3 protein. The sample includes around 340,000 distinct CDR3 sequences, about 7% of them seen just once. The sample holds many counts of this clonotype. The time point was: patch test 1, 2 weeks after DPC sensitization. Treatment in this sample: therapeutic diphenylcyclopropenone sensitization with weekly scalp DPC. Blood was drawn before each patch test was applied. Before extraction, the whole blood was not fractionated, and total RNA was taken from it. CDR1 is MNHEY, CDR2 SVGAGI, per germline. CDR3 length: 16 residues. V shed 0 bases and J shed 3 bases, with 15 bases lying between them.

Here the sequenced sample was whole blood, taken in connection with sensitization to the hapten diphenylcyclopropenone (DPC). V gene TRBV6-5 combines with J gene TRBJ2-7; D perhaps matches TRBD1 (5 bases). This clonotype was sampled from a woman in her late teens or twenties with alopecia areata. Some clones in this sample may be carry-over from other donors' samples. The CDR3 nucleotides are TGTGCCAGCAGTTACTCCCTTCAGGGAACCGTCTACGAGCAGTACTTC. This codes for CASSYSLQGTVYEQYF.